A selection of T cell receptor beta chains follows, all from one sample in a study of graft-versus-host responses after intestinal transplantation. Sequencing used immunoSEQ multiplex PCR; TCRdb keeps in-frame clones, though not all of them. This table holds 75,000 to 100,000 clones, 86% found once. The sequencing used PBMCs, collected 255 days after intestinal transplant. These receptors came from a human patient who received an intestinal transplant, so some T cells may come from the graft donor. Both conserved end residues are part of each CDR3. Each record gives: J gene, D gene, clone size, V gene, CDR3 DNA, CDR3 protein. D genes are given only for firm matches. Where a row states a size, it is once, few, many or the class of an expanded clone; other rows omit it.

J gene: TRBJ2-5
D gene: TRBD2
clone size: .
V gene: TRBV12-5
CDR3 DNA: TGTGCTAGTGGTTTGGTAGGTTTGGTCCGGGGGGGCGACGAGACCCAGTACTTC
CDR3 protein: CASGLVGLVRGGDETQYF

J gene: TRBJ2-1
D gene: TRBD2
clone size: .
V gene: TRBV6-5
CDR3 DNA: TGTGCCAGCAGTTACTCCGGGGGGGTACAGTACAATGAGCAGTTCTTC
CDR3 protein: CASSYSGGVQYNEQFF

J gene: TRBJ2-1
D gene: .
clone size: .
V gene: TRBV5-1
CDR3 DNA: TGCGCCAGCAGCCCAATGGACAGTTGGGGCAATGAGCAGTTCTTC
CDR3 protein: CASSPMDSWGNEQFF

J gene: TRBJ1-2
D gene: .
clone size: .
V gene: TRBV5-1
CDR3 DNA: TGCGCCAGCAGCTTAGGACAGACCGTATATGGCTACACCTTC
CDR3 protein: CASSLGQTVYGYTF

J gene: TRBJ2-5
D gene: TRBD2
clone size: .
V gene: TRBV19
CDR3 DNA: TGTGCCAGTAGTATCACCAGCGGGGGGGCCGGGGAGACCCAGTACTTC
CDR3 protein: CASSITSGGAGETQYF

J gene: TRBJ1-1
D gene: TRBD1
clone size: .
V gene: TRBV28
CDR3 DNA: TGTGCCAGCAGTTTATCCCAGACAGGGTCTACTGAAGCTTTCTTT
CDR3 protein: CASSLSQTGSTEAFF

J gene: TRBJ2-7
D gene: .
clone size: .
V gene: TRBV14
CDR3 DNA: TGTGCCACCTCACTTACTAGTAGAAGCGAGCAGTACTTC
CDR3 protein: CATSLTSRSEQYF

J gene: TRBJ2-3
D gene: .
clone size: .
V gene: TRBV5-1
CDR3 DNA: TGCGCCAGCAGCGCTCTCAGGGAAAGGAGCACAGATACGCAGTATTTT
CDR3 protein: CASSALRERSTDTQYF

J gene: TRBJ1-6
D gene: .
clone size: once
V gene: TRBV28
CDR3 DNA: TGTGCCAGCAGTTGGACTGCCGGGACTCGATCACCCCTCCACTTT
CDR3 protein: CASSWTAGTRSPLHF

J gene: TRBJ2-7
D gene: .
clone size: .
V gene: TRBV4-1
CDR3 DNA: TGCGCCAGCAGCCAAGACTTGGGGGCCGGTTACGAGCAGTACTTC
CDR3 protein: CASSQDLGAGYEQYF

J gene: TRBJ1-4
D gene: .
clone size: .
V gene: TRBV29-1
CDR3 DNA: TGCAGCGCCTTCGTCCAGGGATATAATGAAAAACTGTTTTTC
CDR3 protein: CSAFVQGYNEKLFF

J gene: TRBJ2-7
D gene: .
clone size: once
V gene: TRBV18
CDR3 DNA: TGTGCCAGCTCACCACCAGAGGGGCACGAGCAGTACTTC
CDR3 protein: CASSPPEGHEQYF

J gene: TRBJ2-1
D gene: TRBD1
clone size: .
V gene: TRBV5-6
CDR3 DNA: TGTGCCAGCAGCCCTTTCGAGACAGGGGAGAATGAGCAGTTCTTC
CDR3 protein: CASSPFETGENEQFF

J gene: TRBJ1-1
D gene: .
clone size: .
V gene: TRBV5-1
CDR3 DNA: TGCGCCAGCAGCTTGCCCCCGACAGTCGGAGGGAACACTGAAGCTTTCTTT
CDR3 protein: CASSLPPTVGGNTEAFF

J gene: TRBJ1-5
D gene: .
clone size: .
V gene: TRBV19
CDR3 DNA: TGTGCCAGTAGTGGGGTCCCAGGGAGCAATCAGCCCCAGCATTTT
CDR3 protein: CASSGVPGSNQPQHF

J gene: TRBJ1-2
D gene: .
clone size: .
V gene: TRBV5-6
CDR3 DNA: TGTGCCAGCAGCTTGGATAGGGACCGAGCTAACTATGGCTACACCTTC
CDR3 protein: CASSLDRDRANYGYTF

J gene: TRBJ1-4
D gene: TRBD1
clone size: .
V gene: TRBV5-1
CDR3 DNA: TGCGCCAGCAGCTTGGGACCGGGACAGGGAGGTTCGGGGGAAAAACTGTTTTTT
CDR3 protein: CASSLGPGQGGSGEKLFF

J gene: TRBJ1-5
D gene: .
clone size: .
V gene: TRBV29-1
CDR3 DNA: TGCAGCGTTGATAGTCTACGGTATAGCAATCAGCCCCAGCATTTT
CDR3 protein: CSVDSLRYSNQPQHF

J gene: TRBJ1-1
D gene: .
clone size: .
V gene: TRBV4-1
CDR3 DNA: TGCGCCAGCAGCCAAACCAGGGGGAACACTGAAGCTTTCTTT
CDR3 protein: CASSQTRGNTEAFF

J gene: TRBJ2-5
D gene: .
clone size: .
V gene: TRBV11-3
CDR3 DNA: TGTGCCAGCAGCTTAGTCGCAGTAGAAGAGACCCAGTACTTC
CDR3 protein: CASSLVAVEETQYF

J gene: TRBJ2-3
D gene: TRBD1
clone size: .
V gene: TRBV7-9
CDR3 DNA: TGTGCCAGCAGCTTAGCGCAGGGGGAAGGCACAGATACGCAGTATTTT
CDR3 protein: CASSLAQGEGTDTQYF

J gene: TRBJ1-4
D gene: .
clone size: .
V gene: TRBV6-1
CDR3 DNA: TGTGCCAGCAGTGAAGCTGGGAATGAAAAACTGTTTTTT
CDR3 protein: CASSEAGNEKLFF

J gene: TRBJ1-1
D gene: .
clone size: .
V gene: TRBV9
CDR3 DNA: TGTGCCAGCAGCTCCTTCCCCTCACAGTCTGAAGCTTTCTTT
CDR3 protein: CASSSFPSQSEAFF

J gene: TRBJ2-3
D gene: TRBD2
clone size: .
V gene: TRBV29-1
CDR3 DNA: TGCAGCTGCTTAGAGACTAGCTTGGTGGCGCAGTATTTT
CDR3 protein: CSCLETSLVAQYF

J gene: TRBJ1-1
D gene: TRBD1
clone size: .
V gene: TRBV2
CDR3 DNA: TGTGCCAGCAGAGCCCGTGGACAGGGGGCAAACACTGAAGCTTTCTTT
CDR3 protein: CASRARGQGANTEAFF

J gene: TRBJ2-2
D gene: TRBD2
clone size: .
V gene: TRBV28
CDR3 DNA: TGTGCCAGCAGCTCGACCCGACTAGCGGGGGGGCGAGCGCGAAAAACCGGGGAGCTGTTTTTT
CDR3 protein: CASSSTRLAGGRARKTGELFF

J gene: TRBJ2-7
D gene: .
clone size: .
V gene: TRBV6-6
CDR3 DNA: TGTGCCAGCAGTTACCCCCCTTACGAGCAGTACTTC
CDR3 protein: CASSYPPYEQYF